Sequencing of this T cell receptor (beta chain) was carried out in a study of cytomegalovirus exposure and HLA in healthy donors. Study-wide results and caveats: Previous analysis showed most TCR beta V segments were productive about 90% or about 30% of the time.

This clone was detected only once. The antigen is undetermined. This CDR3 is 15 amino acids long. V was pared by 6 bases and J by 2 bases, with 5 bases of the junction left unmatched. The V gene's germline CDR1 is MNHEY and CDR2 SMNVEV (reference sequence). PCR employed 60 Vbeta and 13 Jbeta primers. Profiled with immunoSEQ multiplex PCR; TCRdb holds only in-frame clones, not every one. The sample includes some 180,000 clones, roughly 87% of them seen just once. Sequencing was performed on PBMCs. The TCR originated in a girl younger than two in good health and CMV-seronegative. The rearrangement uses TRBV27 and TRBJ2-7; 12 bases match TRBD2. Here the CDR3 DNA reads TGTGCCAGCAGGATTACTAGCGGGAGGACCTACGAGCAGTACTTC. This gives the protein CASRITSGRTYEQYF.